Listed below are T cell receptor beta chains from one sample, sequenced in a study of blood T cell repertoires in COVID-19. Some clones are missing from TCRdb's copy, which holds only in-frame ones; the method was immunoSEQ multiplex PCR. The data hold 200,000 to 250,000 clones, with roughly 94% observed a single time. Material for sequencing was peripheral blood. The receptors derive from a man younger than 45 with acute or convalescent COVID-19. CDR3s include the opening cysteine and the closing phenylalanine or tryptophan. A D gene is named only where the DNA matches it firmly. Only some rows state a clone size, as once, few, many or a class for expanded clones.

V,J,size,D,DNA,CDR3
TRBV4-1,TRBJ1-6,NA,NA,TGCGCCAGCAGCCAGAACAGAGACAATTCACCCCTCCACTTT,CASSQNRDNSPLHF
TRBV6-5,TRBJ2-1,few,NA,TGTGCCAGCAGTTACTTCCCGGGGGAGAATGAGCAGTTCTTC,CASSYFPGENEQFF
TRBV7-3,TRBJ2-2,NA,TRBD1,TGTGCCAGCAGCTTGGGACAGGGGAACACCGGGGAGCTGTTTTTT,CASSLGQGNTGELFF
TRBV2,TRBJ1-5,NA,NA,TGTGCCAGCAGTGTGTGGACAGTTGATCAGCCCCAGCATTTT,CASSVWTVDQPQHF
TRBV28,TRBJ2-7,NA,TRBD1,TGTGCCAGCAGACCCCGAACAGGGGGGTCCTACGAGCAGTACTTC,CASRPRTGGSYEQYF
TRBV28,TRBJ2-1,NA,TRBD2,TGTGCCAGCAGTCAACGGGGCGGGAGTTTCAATGAGCAGTTCTTC,CASSQRGGSFNEQFF
TRBV6-5,TRBJ2-5,NA,TRBD1,TGTGCCAGCTCGTGGGACAGGGAAGAGACCCAGTACTTC,CASSWDREETQYF
TRBV9,TRBJ1-4,NA,NA,TGTGCCAGCAGCTTCAGGGATCAGTTTAATGAAAAACTGTTTTTT,CASSFRDQFNEKLFF
TRBV7-9,TRBJ1-1,NA,TRBD1,TGTGCCAGCAGCTCCTGGGACAGTCCCACTGAAGCTTTCTTT,CASSSWDSPTEAFF
TRBV25-1,TRBJ2-5,NA,TRBD2,TGTGCCAGCAGTCTAGCGGGAGTGGAGACCCAGTACTTC,CASSLAGVETQYF
TRBV19,TRBJ1-2,NA,TRBD1,TGTGCCAGTAGTATGGACAGGAGGGATGGCTACACCTTC,CASSMDRRDGYTF
TRBV28,TRBJ2-7,NA,TRBD2,TGTGCCAGCAGTCTAGCGGGAAAGGCTTTAGTGGGCGAGCAGTACTTC,CASSLAGKALVGEQYF
TRBV15,TRBJ2-5,NA,NA,TGTGCCACCAGCAGAGATAAAGGGGTATGGACCCAGTACTTC,CATSRDKGVWTQYF
TRBV2,TRBJ2-7,NA,TRBD1,TGTGCCAGCAGTCAGGGACAGGGACGATACGAGCAGTACTTC,CASSQGQGRYEQYF
TRBV5-1,TRBJ2-3,NA,NA,TGCGCCAGCAGCTTGGAGGCGGGGGCCCTCACAGATACGCAGTATTTT,CASSLEAGALTDTQYF
TRBV2,TRBJ1-1,NA,TRBD1,TGTGCCAGCGGAGGACAGGGGGTGGGAACTGAAGCTTTCTTT,CASGGQGVGTEAFF
TRBV6-5,TRBJ2-3,NA,NA,TGTGCCAGCAGTTTATCCAGCGGGCGCACAGATACGCAGTATTTT,CASSLSSGRTDTQYF
TRBV19,TRBJ1-5,NA,NA,TGTGCCAGTAGTAACCGACAGGAGACTAGCAATCAGCCCCAGCATTTT,CASSNRQETSNQPQHF
TRBV6-5,TRBJ2-7,NA,NA,TGTGCCAGCAGACCCGACAGGAATTCCTACGAGCAGTACTTC,CASRPDRNSYEQYF
TRBV13,TRBJ2-5,NA,NA,TGTGCCATCCGTGGAGGGGAGACCCAGTACTTC,CAIRGGETQYF
TRBV7-2,TRBJ2-3,NA,TRBD2,TGTGCCAGCAGCCGGACTAGCGGCACAGATACGCAGTATTTT,CASSRTSGTDTQYF
TRBV7-2,TRBJ1-2,NA,NA,TGTGCCAGCAGCCCGGACAAATATAGCCATGGCTACACCTTC,CASSPDKYSHGYTF